This is a list of T cell receptor beta chains from one sample in a study of T cells in Graves' hyperthyroidism and ophthalmopathy. TCRdb ran MiXCR on the multiplex PCR reads and lists one entry per CDR3 protein. Of fewer than 900,000 distinct CDR3 sequences listed, around 20% were seen once; the top ten hold 15% to 20%. The sample was blood. All receptors derive from a woman in her 50s with Graves' hyperthyroidism that later progressed to Graves' ophthalmopathy. The CDR3 runs from the conserved cysteine through the conserved F or W. The D gene is left open where the match is weak. The listing skips clone size in some rows; elsewhere it reads once, few, many or a size class.

v_call,clone_size,d_call,j_call,cdr3_aa,cdr3_nt
TRBV7-8,many,NA,TRBJ1-1,CASSLSRMENTEAFF,TGTGCCAGCAGCTTATCACGGATGGAGAACACTGAAGCTTTCTTT
TRBV12-3/TRBV12-4,many,NA,TRBJ1-5,CASSSRSNQPQHF,TGTGCCAGCAGTTCGAGGAGCAATCAGCCCCAGCATTTT
TRBV7-9,NA,NA,TRBJ2-5,CASSLASGAPYQETQYF,TGTGCCAGCAGCTTAGCTTCTGGGGCACCCTACCAAGAGACCCAGTACTTC
TRBV5-1,NA,NA,TRBJ1-1,CASNPVLRDLAEAFF,TGCGCCAGCAACCCCGTCCTACGGGATTTGGCTGAAGCTTTCTTT
TRBV9,once,NA,TRBJ1-1,CASSVPGAEAFF,TGTGCCAGCAGCGTCCCAGGGGCTGAAGCTTTCTTT
TRBV7-9,few,NA,TRBJ2-3,CASSWWRSTDTQYF,TGTGCCAGCAGCTGGTGGAGGAGCACAGATACGCAGTATTTT
TRBV6-1,many,TRBD1,TRBJ2-3,CASVQGSTDTQYF,TGTGCCAGCGTACAGGGGAGCACAGATACGCAGTATTTT
TRBV6-1,few,TRBD1,TRBJ1-2,CASSLTGGDRGYTF,TGTGCCAGCAGCCTGACAGGGGGAGATCGTGGCTACACCTTC
TRBV10-3,NA,TRBD2,TRBJ2-1,CAISGTRAYNEQFF,TGTGCCATCAGCGGGACTAGAGCCTACAATGAGCAGTTCTTC
TRBV6-1,few,NA,TRBJ2-1,CASSEIAYSDSYNEQFF,TGTGCCAGCAGTGAGATTGCTTACTCCGACTCCTACAATGAGCAGTTCTTC
TRBV9,few,TRBD2,TRBJ2-1,CASSDQTSSLNEQFF,TGTGCCAGCAGCGACCAGACTAGCTCGTTGAATGAGCAGTTCTTC
TRBV29-1,NA,NA,TRBJ2-7,CSVHHPKSDRISYEQYF,TGCAGCGTCCACCACCCGAAGAGTGACCGCATCTCCTACGAGCAGTACTTC
TRBV15,NA,TRBD1,TRBJ1-2,CATQPGDRGYGYAF,TGTGCCACCCAGCCCGGAGACAGGGGCTATGGCTACGCCTTC
TRBV13,NA,NA,TRBJ2-5,CASSQRASQETQYF,TGTGCCAGCAGCCAGAGGGCCTCCCAAGAGACCCAGTACTTC
TRBV5-4,NA,NA,TRBJ1-1,CASSLAPGASNTEAFF,TGTGCCAGCAGCTTGGCTCCAGGGGCCTCGAACACTGAAGCTTTCTTT
TRBV29-1,NA,TRBD1,TRBJ1-1,CSVAGTGAEAFF,TGCAGCGTTGCGGGGACAGGAGCTGAAGCTTTCTTT
TRBV5-1,many,NA,TRBJ2-7,CASSLGIGSGYEQYF,TGCGCCAGCAGCTTGGGTATAGGGTCCGGCTACGAGCAGTACTTC
TRBV7-2,NA,TRBD2,TRBJ2-5,CASSPVVLAGGSYF,TGTGCCAGCAGCCCCGTAGTACTAGCGGGGGGGTCGTACTTC
TRBV20-1,many,TRBD2,TRBJ2-1,CSARAPSGGTYNEQFF,TGCAGTGCTAGAGCGCCTAGCGGGGGCACCTACAATGAGCAGTTCTTC
TRBV6-2/TRBV6-3,NA,NA,TRBJ1-4,CASSYGEYRSEKLFF,TGTGCCAGCAGTTATGGGGAATATAGGAGTGAAAAACTGTTTTTT
TRBV4-1,few,NA,TRBJ2-7,CASSQDSLDYYEQYF,TGCGCCAGCAGCCAAGATTCACTGGACTACTACGAGCAGTACTTC
TRBV7-9,many,NA,TRBJ2-2,CASSPWDTGELFF,TGTGCCAGCAGCCCGTGGGACACCGGGGAGCTGTTTTTT
TRBV3-1,many,TRBD2,TRBJ2-5,CASSKTSVGEETQYF,TGTGCCAGCAGCAAGACTAGCGTGGGGGAAGAGACCCAGTACTTC
TRBV3-1,few,TRBD1,TRBJ2-7,CASSQDPFTGVEQYF,TGTGCCAGCAGCCAAGACCCATTCACAGGGGTCGAGCAGTACTTC
TRBV2,many,NA,TRBJ1-5,CASRTGSPNQPQHF,TGTGCCAGCAGAACAGGGAGTCCCAATCAGCCCCAGCATTTT
TRBV6-1,NA,TRBD1,TRBJ2-3,CASSPDRGLGADTQYF,TGTGCCAGCAGTCCCGACAGGGGGCTAGGAGCAGATACGCAGTATTTT
TRBV7-2,few,NA,TRBJ2-5,CASRNFPVSQETQYF,TGTGCCAGCCGAAACTTCCCTGTCAGCCAAGAGACCCAGTACTTC
TRBV7-8,few,NA,TRBJ1-2,CASSLGRADGYTF,TGTGCCAGCAGCTTAGGCAGGGCAGATGGCTACACCTTC
TRBV11-2,many,NA,TRBJ2-7,CASNRDVNYEQYF,TGTGCCAGCAACCGGGACGTCAACTACGAGCAGTACTTC
TRBV7-9,many,NA,TRBJ2-5,CASSLRQTQETQYF,TGTGCCAGCAGCTTAAGGCAGACCCAAGAGACCCAGTACTTC
TRBV12-3/TRBV12-4,NA,TRBD2,TRBJ2-2,CAIAGANTGELFF,TGTGCCATCGCGGGGGCGAACACCGGGGAGCTGTTTTTT
TRBV15,many,NA,TRBJ2-7,CATSNVPSSYEQYF,TGTGCCACCAGCAACGTCCCTTCTTCCTACGAGCAGTACTTC
TRBV20-1,many,TRBD1,TRBJ1-4,CSARGTGADEKLFF,TGCAGTGCTAGGGGGACAGGGGCGGATGAAAAACTGTTTTTT
TRBV27,NA,TRBD1,TRBJ1-2,CASSSNTGQGARRGYTF,TGTGCCAGCAGTTCCAATACAGGACAGGGGGCGCGACGGGGCTACACCTTC
TRBV6-2/TRBV6-3,few,NA,TRBJ2-1,CASSVLGQRIYNEQFF,TGTGCCAGCAGTGTCTTAGGACAGCGAATTTACAATGAGCAGTTCTTC
TRBV20-1,many,TRBD1,TRBJ2-5,CSAIPGQTQETQYF,TGCAGTGCTATACCGGGACAGACACAAGAGACCCAGTACTTC
TRBV13,many,NA,TRBJ1-4,CASSLGASEKLFF,TGTGCCAGCAGCTTAGGGGCGAGCGAAAAACTGTTTTTT
TRBV15,NA,NA,TRBJ1-4,CATSSSFGLGDEKLFF,TGTGCCACCAGCAGTTCGTTTGGCCTAGGCGATGAAAAACTGTTTTTT
TRBV5-4,NA,TRBD1,TRBJ2-2,CASSPPGQGASGTGELFF,TGTGCCAGCAGCCCCCCGGGACAGGGGGCCTCGGGCACCGGGGAGCTGTTTTTT
TRBV5-4,NA,TRBD1,TRBJ2-2,CASSWTGITGELFF,TGTGCCAGCAGCTGGACAGGGATTACCGGGGAGCTGTTTTTT
TRBV5-6,few,TRBD2,TRBJ2-1,CATARERGGHNEQFF,TGTGCCACCGCTCGGGAGCGGGGGGGACACAATGAGCAGTTCTTC
TRBV12-3/TRBV12-4,many,NA,TRBJ1-1,CASSLGRAAEAFF,TGTGCCAGCAGTTTAGGCAGGGCAGCTGAAGCTTTCTTT
TRBV20-1,many,NA,TRBJ2-1,CSASSGTNYNEQFF,TGCAGTGCTAGCAGTGGAACTAATTACAATGAGCAGTTCTTC
TRBV18,NA,TRBD1,TRBJ2-5,CASSPGQGESSRKDF,TGTGCCAGCTCACCCGGACAGGGTGAATCTTCTCGGAAGGACTTC
TRBV7-3,many,NA,TRBJ2-1,CASSLNSPGRVTYNEQFF,TGTGCCAGCAGCTTAAATTCCCCCGGCAGGGTCACCTACAATGAGCAGTTCTTC
TRBV29-1,NA,NA,TRBJ1-2,CSVEEWGIDGYTF,TGCAGCGTTGAGGAATGGGGAATCGATGGCTACACCTTC
TRBV20-1,many,TRBD1,TRBJ1-1,CSARGGQGASFRTNTEAFF,TGCAGTGCTAGGGGGGGACAGGGGGCCTCATTTCGGACGAACACTGAAGCTTTCTTT